Presented here are 32 T cell receptor beta chains from one specimen sequenced in a study of cytomegalovirus exposure and HLA in healthy donors. Using immunoSEQ multiplex PCR, the repertoire was profiled, and TCRdb retains in-frame clones only, with some absent. The sample lists about 140,000 clones; 85% to 90% were seen once. The sequenced material came from PBMCs. These receptors originate from a man aged 18-30 years in good health and CMV-seronegative.

CDR3 sequence reads: CASSWTGRDSPLHF. CDR3 bases: TGTGCCAGCAGTTGGACAGGGCGGGATTCACCCCTCCACTTT. The chain couples TRBV2 to TRBJ1-6, with 8 bases that match TRBD1. CDR3 size: 14 residues. J gave up 8 bases and V 5 bases, and 5 bases lay outside the gene matches. CDR1 is SNHLY, CDR2 FYNNEI, per germline.

V and J are TRBV9 and TRBJ1-3; the D gene is possibly TRBD1 (5 bases). Trimming removed 1 base from V and 3 bases from J, with 11 bases in between. The CDR3 loop spans 15 amino acids. Germline V gene lookup returns CDR1 SGDLS and CDR2 YYNGEE. The CDR3 sequence is CASSVSGIGGNTIYF. In nucleotides, the CDR3 is TGTGCCAGCAGCGTATCAGGGATAGGTGGAAACACCATATATTTT. The full variable domain, its missing parts supplied by reference TRBV9 and TRBJ1-3, is DSGVTQTPKHLITATGQRVTLRCSPRSGDLSVYWYQQSLDQGLQFLIQYYNGEERAKGNILERFSAQQFPDLHSELNLSSLELGDSALYFCASSVSGIGGNTIYFGEGSWLTVV.

V and J are TRBV5-1 and TRBJ2-1; 8 bases map to TRBD2. J was trimmed by 0 bases and V by 4 bases; bases with no gene match: 15. CDR3 length: 19 residues. CDR1 is SGHRS, CDR2 YFSETQ, per germline. The CDR3 reads CASSTYAAGGRSSYNEQFF. The CDR3 region has the DNA TGCGCCAGCAGCACCTATGCCGCGGGGGGCCGCAGCTCCTACAATGAGCAGTTCTTC. Full variable domain (rest looked up from reference TRBV5-1 and TRBJ2-1): KAGVTQTPRYLIKTRGQQVTLSCSPISGHRSVSWYQQTPGQGLQFLFEYFSETQRNKGNFPGRFSGRQFSNSRSEMNVSTLELGDSALYLCASSTYAAGGRSSYNEQFFGPGTRLTVL.

The chain is built from TRBV20-1 and TRBJ1-1, with D unresolved. CDR1 is DFQATT, CDR2 SNEGSKA, per germline (reference sequence). V was trimmed by 0 bases and J by 10 bases, leaving 9 bases between them. The CDR3 loop spans 11 amino acids. The CDR3 DNA reads TGCAGTGCTAGAGATCGGGGAATAGCTTTCTTT. It translates to CSARDRGIAFF.

The chain employs TRBV6-1 and TRBJ2-2; D is perhaps TRBD1 (6 bases). CDR1 and CDR2 (germline): MNHNS, SASEGT. This CDR3 is built from 15 residues. V was clipped by 8 bases and J by 4 bases, with 17 bases between them. CDR3 amino acids: CASAKKGECTGELFF. DNA for the CDR3: TGTGCCAGCGCCAAGAAGGGGGAGTGCACCGGGGAGCTGTTTTTT.

This clone showed up just once. The V and J genes are TRBV7-2 and TRBJ1-1; perhaps TRBD1 as D (6 bases). This CDR3 region has 15 residues. Germline CDR1 and CDR2: SGHTA and FQGNSA. V lost 2 bases to trimming and J lost 0 bases, with 10 bases between them. The CDR3 DNA reads TGTGCCAGCAGCTTACTTAACAGGGTGAACACTGAAGCTTTCTTT. Amino acids: CASSLLNRVNTEAFF.

The V call is TRBV19, the J call TRBJ2-1; D remains ambiguous. Germline lookup yields CDR1 LNHDA and CDR2 SQIVND (reference sequence). Trimming took off 0 bases at V and 7 bases at J, with 10 bases between the two ends. The CDR3 sequence is 14 residues long. CDR3 in amino acids: CASSIDSSRNEQFF. CDR3 DNA sequence: TGTGCCAGTAGTATAGATTCGTCCAGGAATGAGCAGTTCTTC.

This chain connects TRBV15 to TRBJ1-5, with a tentative D call TRBD1 (5 bases). From germline, CDR1 is LNHNV and CDR2 YYDKDF (reference sequence). This CDR3 spans 16 amino acids. V was trimmed by 4 bases and J by 2 bases, leaving 15 bases between them. CDR3 residues: CATSKGAVAGNQPQHF. CDR3 nucleotide sequence: TGTGCCACCAGCAAAGGGGCCGTGGCGGGCAATCAGCCCCAGCATTTT.

This chain joins TRBV28 and TRBJ1-2; TRBD1 aligns across 7 bases. This CDR3 spans 12 amino acids. CDR1 MDHEN and CDR2 SYDVKM come from the germline V gene. Unmatched junction bases numbered 5, after V lost 5 bases and J lost 8 bases. CDR3 sequence: CASSPGQVGYTF. The CDR3 nucleotides read TGTGCCAGCAGTCCCGGACAGGTGGGCTACACCTTC.

This chain joins TRBV18 and TRBJ1-2; D is perhaps TRBD1 (6 bases). Germline CDR1 reads KGHSH; CDR2 reads LQKENI. CDR3 length: 15 residues. The ends were cut back, 6 bases at V and 2 bases at J, with 16 bases in the middle. The DNA of the CDR3 is TGTGCCAGCTCCCGACTACAGGGCCCGAACTATGGCTACACCTTC. Its translation is CASSRLQGPNYGYTF.

Written as DNA, the CDR3 is TGTGCCAGTAGTATTCTCACTAGATCTCGGCTATACAATGAGCAGTTCTTC. The encoded protein is CASSILTRSRLYNEQFF. The genes are TRBV19 and TRBJ2-1; D might be TRBD2 (5 bases). The ends were cut back, 3 bases at V and 4 bases at J, with 19 bases in the middle. Germline values: CDR1 LNHDA, CDR2 SQIVND (reference sequence). CDR3 length equals 17 residues.

The chain combines TRBV7-9 with TRBJ1-4; 10 bases map to TRBD1. Germline CDR1 and CDR2: SEHNR and FQNEAQ (reference sequence). This CDR3 has 17 amino acids. Unmatched junction bases numbered 12, after V lost 5 bases and J lost 6 bases. CDR3 sequence (DNA): TGTGCCAGCAGCCAACCGGGACAGGGGTTCTGGGATGAAAAACTGTTTTTT. Protein product: CASSQPGQGFWDEKLFF.

V gene TRBV15 combines with J gene TRBJ2-7, with D maybe TRBD2 (6 bases). Germline lookup yields CDR1 LNHNV and CDR2 YYDKDF (reference sequence). The CDR3 sequence is 15 residues long. Trimming pared 2 bases from V and 2 bases from J, leaving 13 bases between. CDR3 bases: TGTGCCACCAGCAGATTAGCGGCCCCTCCCTACGAGCAGTACTTC. Encoded protein: CATSRLAAPPYEQYF.

V gene TRBV5-4 combines with J gene TRBJ1-6, with a tentative D call TRBD1 (5 bases). The germline V gene has CDR1 SGHNT and CDR2 YYREEE (reference sequence). The CDR3 length is 15 residues. V lost 2 bases to trimming and J lost 6 bases, with 12 bases between them. CDR3 nucleotide sequence: TGTGCCAGCAGCTTACCGGGACTGATTAATTCACCCCTCCACTTT. The encoded protein is CASSLPGLINSPLHF.

This rearrangement joins TRBV11-2 to TRBJ2-1; D perhaps matches TRBD2 (5 bases). Trimming removed 3 bases from V and 9 bases from J, with 18 bases in between. The CDR3 is 15 amino acids. The germline gives CDR1 SGHAT, CDR2 FQNNGV. CDR3 nucleotide sequence: TGTGCCAGCAGCTTGGTGGCGGGTAGCGCCGGTGAGCAGTTCTTC. Translation: CASSLVAGSAGEQFF.

The chain joins TRBV4-3 to TRBJ1-3, with TRBD1 as a possible D gene (5 bases). Looked up from germline, CDR1 is LGHNA and CDR2 is YSLEER. The V end lost 2 bases, the J end lost 2 bases, and 7 bases lay between the germline ends. The CDR3 length is 14 residues. CDR3 loop: CASSQLGAGNTIYF. As DNA, the CDR3 is TGCGCCAGCAGCCAACTAGGGGCTGGAAACACCATATATTTT.

The V and J genes are TRBV30 and TRBJ2-3, with 8 bases lining up with TRBD2. Germline V CDR1 and CDR2: GTSNPN, SVGIG (reference sequence). V was pared by 5 bases and J by 4 bases, with 20 bases of the junction left unmatched. The CDR3 is 18 residues long. The CDR3 nucleotides are TGTGCCTGGGGTAGTGTCTCTTACTCGGCTAGCGGGCCAGATACGCAGTATTTT. It specifies CAWGSVSYSASGPDTQYF.

Here the CDR3 DNA reads TGTGCCAGCAGTTTATCTTCGACATTGTACCAAGAGACCCAGTACTTC. This gives the protein CASSLSSTLYQETQYF. This sequence joins TRBV27 and TRBJ2-5; no clear D. The CDR3 is made up of 16 amino acids. Trimming took off 0 bases at V and 0 bases at J, with 11 bases between the two ends. Germline CDR1 reads MNHEY; CDR2 reads SMNVEV (reference sequence).

The rearrangement joins TRBV27 to TRBJ1-5; the D is unclear. Germline-derived CDR1 and CDR2 are MNHEY and SMNVEV (reference sequence). V lost 6 bases, J lost 5 bases, and 20 bases lay in between. The CDR3 runs to 16 residues. CDR3 sequence: CASRLSWVSGYQPQHF. The DNA for the CDR3 is TGTGCCAGCAGACTAAGTTGGGTGAGTGGTTATCAGCCCCAGCATTTT.

The rearrangement uses TRBV6-1 and TRBJ1-1, with 7 nucleotides matching TRBD1. V shed 6 bases and J 7 bases; nucleotides not matched to a gene: 11. Germline CDR1 and CDR2: MNHNS and SASEGT. The CDR3 has 14 residues. The CDR3 DNA is TGTGCCAGCAGCCCAGGGGGGACCCGAGTTGAAGCTTTCTTT. Protein sequence: CASSPGGTRVEAFF.

The chain has TRBV7-9 and TRBJ1-5, with TRBD1 as a possible D gene (6 bases). Trimming left V 2 bases short and J 5 bases short, with 16 bases between. The germline V gene has CDR1 SEHNR and CDR2 FQNEAQ (reference sequence). The CDR3 spans 16 residues. The CDR3 spells CASSLSTGTSDQPQHF. The CDR3 nucleotides are TGTGCCAGCAGCTTATCGACAGGCACTTCTGATCAGCCCCAGCATTTT.

The chain couples TRBV2 to TRBJ1-4; a weak D match, TRBD1 (5 bases). The germline V and J ends were trimmed by 7 bases and 3 bases, with 15 bases remaining between them. The CDR3 length is 15 residues. Germline V CDR1 and CDR2: SNHLY, FYNNEI. CDR3 in DNA: TGTGCCAGCAAGCCAAATTGGGGGGCTAATGAAAAACTGTTTTTT. Translating it yields CASKPNWGANEKLFF.

This chain uses TRBV7-9 with TRBJ2-7, with D possibly being TRBD1 (5 bases). The CDR3 is 13 amino acids. Per the germline V gene, CDR1 is SEHNR and CDR2 is FQNEAQ (reference sequence). Trimming left V 2 bases short and J 5 bases short, with 10 bases between. The CDR3: CASSLPTAHEQYF. CDR3 bases: TGTGCCAGCAGCTTACCGACAGCCCACGAGCAGTACTTC.

The chain carries TRBV29-1 and TRBJ2-1; TRBD2 is a possible D gene (6 bases). This CDR3 is built from 21 residues. CDR1 SQVTM and CDR2 ANQGSEA come from the germline V gene. With 2 bases removed from V and 0 bases from J, the gap between germline ends came to 29 bases. The CDR3 here is CSVESNDILAYRKSSYNEQFF. The CDR3 nucleotides read TGCAGCGTTGAATCGAATGACATTCTAGCGTATAGAAAAAGCTCCTACAATGAGCAGTTCTTC.

V usage is TRBV12-5 and J usage is TRBJ2-4, with 7 positions matching TRBD1. Germline lookup yields CDR1 LGHNT and CDR2 FRNRAP. The CDR3 length is 14 residues. Unmatched junction bases numbered 6, after V lost 1 base and J lost 9 bases. The CDR3 nucleotides read TGTGCTAGTGGTTTGGCACAGGGGTTGGCCATTCAGTACTTC. Translating it yields CASGLAQGLAIQYF.

This clone was observed a few times. The chain recombines TRBV6-1 with TRBJ2-5, with a possible D match to TRBD2 (6 bases). The CDR3 contains 15 residues. Trimming left V 5 bases short and J 5 bases short, with 18 bases between. CDR1 is MNHNS and CDR2 is SASEGT in the germline V gene. The DNA for the CDR3 is TGTGCCAGCAGTAGGCCAGCGGGCACGGGGGAGACCCAGTACTTC. Protein product: CASSRPAGTGETQYF.

V and J are TRBV5-1 and TRBJ1-2; D is possibly TRBD1 (5 bases). Looked up from germline, CDR1 is SGHRS and CDR2 is YFSETQ. The CDR3 loop spans 14 amino acids. Trimming took 1 base from V and 5 from J, leaving 12 bases between them. CDR3 DNA: TGCGCCAGCAGCTTGCGTCAGGGAGGGTATGGCTACACCTTC. Translating gives CASSLRQGGYGYTF.

V usage is TRBV6-1 and J usage is TRBJ2-7; 7 bases agree with TRBD1. The CDR3 is 15 amino acids. The junction had 8 bases not matched to a gene; V was cut back by 3 bases and J by 3 bases. The germline gives CDR1 MNHNS, CDR2 SASEGT. CDR3 coding DNA: TGTGCCAGCAGTGACCGGGACAGCCGCATCTACGAGCAGTACTTC. Protein: CASSDRDSRIYEQYF.

The V call is TRBV6-6, the J call TRBJ1-5, with TRBD1 matching over 9 bases. Losses at the gene ends were 7 bases for V and 6 bases for J; bases not matched to a gene: 7. The CDR3 has 14 residues. Germline lookup yields CDR1 MNHNY and CDR2 SVGAGI (reference sequence). CDR3 coding DNA: TGTGCCAGCAAAACAGGGGGCGAGGGTCAGCCCCAGCATTTT. Protein: CASKTGGEGQPQHF.

The J gene is TRBJ1-5, the V gene TRBV7-2; D unresolved. CDR3 length: 15 amino acids. V was cut by 0 bases and J by 6 bases, with 12 bases left in between. Germline V gene data show CDR1 as SGHTA and CDR2 as FQGNSA. CDR3 loop: CASSLADGVGQPQHF. The CDR3 nucleotides are TGTGCCAGCAGCTTAGCCGACGGAGTGGGTCAGCCCCAGCATTTT.

This clone was recorded a few times. This rearrangement joins TRBV11-2 to TRBJ1-1; D might be TRBD1 (6 bases). The germline V gene encodes CDR1 SGHAT and CDR2 FQNNGV. The V gene lost 3 bases and the J gene lost 5 bases, with 13 bases spanning the gap. The CDR3 is 14 amino acids. In DNA form, the CDR3 reads TGTGCCAGCAGCTTGGACAGAGTGGGGACTGAAGCTTTCTTT. Protein: CASSLDRVGTEAFF.

The chain links TRBV15 to TRBJ2-7; 8 bases are a match to TRBD1. V shed 2 bases and J 2 bases; nucleotides not matched to a gene: 5. The CDR3 has 15 residues. The germline CDR1 and CDR2 sequences are LNHNV and YYDKDF (reference sequence). The CDR3 region has the DNA TGTGCCACCAGCAGAACCAGGGGGCCCCCCTACGAGCAGTACTTC. It encodes CATSRTRGPPYEQYF.